Below are 18 T cell receptor beta chains sequenced from a single sample in a study of shared clonotypes between healthy human individuals (dated by TCRdb to about 2020). The method was the immunoSEQ multiplex PCR assay. As stored in TCRdb, this immuneACCESS dataset retains in-frame rearrangements with V and J assigned. A fraction of the clones does not appear; measured against another copy, unresolved V genes explain less than half of the discrepancy, and the remainder lacks a known reason. In this sample the table shows roughly 640,000 clones, 74% of which occur a single time. The ten largest clones capture approximately 1.6% of the sample. Sequenced sample: memory CD4+ T cells sorted from blood. Sample cell subset or site, as interpreted from the label and publication: CD45RA-negative fraction. The origin of the receptors is a woman aged 25 to 39 in good health.

The chain combines TRBV4-1 with TRBJ2-7; 14 nucleotides match TRBD2. The CDR3 totals 16 residues. Germline CDR1 MGHRA, CDR2 YSYEKL. Trimming at V came to 4 bases and at J to 5 bases, leaving 7 bases not matched to a gene. CDR3 DNA: TGCGCCAGCAGCCGGGCCGGGACTAGCGGGGGTCACGAGCAGTACTTC. Translated, it gives CASSRAGTSGGHEQYF.

J is TRBJ1-1 and V is TRBV4-2; D call uncertain. CDR3 length: 16 residues. Trimming left V 2 bases short and J 4 bases short, with 17 bases between. Germline loops: CDR1 LGHNA, CDR2 YNFKEQ. In DNA form, the CDR3 reads TGTGCCAGCAGCCAACCACAGATAGGGAGGAGCACTGAAGCTTTCTTT. Translated: CASSQPQIGRSTEAFF.

The chain carries TRBV27 and TRBJ1-6; TRBD1 agrees at 8 bases. CDR1 is MNHEY, CDR2 SMNVEV, per germline (reference sequence). With V trimmed by 6 bases and J by 5 bases, 6 bases remained unmatched. CDR3 size: 15 residues. The CDR3 reads CASSVNRGNNSPLHF. CDR3 DNA: TGTGCCAGCAGCGTTAACAGGGGGAATAATTCACCCCTCCACTTT.

The V gene is TRBV27, the J gene TRBJ2-7; 10 bases align to TRBD2. Per the germline V gene, CDR1 is MNHEY and CDR2 is SMNVEV (reference sequence). V was clipped by 7 bases and J by 5 bases; unmatched bases: 8. The CDR3 loop spans 14 amino acids. The CDR3 spells CASKLAGTQDEQYF. CDR3 DNA sequence: TGTGCCAGCAAACTAGCGGGAACCCAAGACGAGCAGTACTTC.

As concerns this clone: This sample also contains other DNA sequences that code for the same CDR3. The DNA of the CDR3 is TGTGCCAGCAGCCGGGATAACACCGGGGAGCTGTTTTTT. Residues: CASSRDNTGELFF. J is TRBJ2-2 and V is TRBV11-2; the D gene is possibly TRBD2 (5 bases). The CDR3 consists of 13 residues. V shed 5 bases and J shed 2 bases, with 6 bases lying between them. CDR1 SGHAT and CDR2 FQNNGV come from the germline V gene.

The CDR3 protein is CASSLSARRSYNEQFF. The CDR3 DNA reads as TGTGCCAGCAGTTTATCCGCGCGGCGGTCCTACAATGAGCAGTTCTTC. This sequence joins TRBV27 and TRBJ2-1, with unresolved D. CDR3 length: 16 residues. The ends were cut back, 0 bases at V and 1 base at J, with 10 bases in the middle. Germline V CDR1 and CDR2: MNHEY, SMNVEV (reference sequence).

The V gene is TRBV19, the J gene TRBJ2-7; D is unclear. Between the trimmed V and J ends, which lost 3 bases and 6 bases, there was a span of 9 bases. Germline CDR1 is LNHDA and CDR2 is SQIVND (reference sequence). This CDR3 has 12 residues. CDR3 amino acids: CASSMLDGEQYF. CDR3 in DNA: TGTGCCAGTAGTATGTTAGATGGCGAGCAGTACTTC.

This clone was found once. J is TRBJ2-7 and V is TRBV28; maybe TRBD2 (5 bases). Trimming left V 5 bases short and J 3 bases short, with 17 bases between. Per germline, CDR1 MDHEN and CDR2 SYDVKM. The CDR3 extends over 15 amino acids. In DNA, the CDR3 is TGTGCCAGCAGTAGACCCACGACTAATTTCTACGAGCAGTACTTC. It yields the protein CASSRPTTNFYEQYF.

The rearrangement links TRBV5-1 to TRBJ2-3; D is unresolved. The CDR3 loop spans 16 amino acids. Germline V gene data show CDR1 as SGHRS and CDR2 as YFSETQ. V dropped 5 bases and J dropped 8 bases, with 24 bases sitting between them. CDR3 protein: CASSLGLLGRASTQYF. CDR3 sequence (DNA): TGCGCCAGCAGTCTGGGCTTACTCGGCCGGGCAAGTACGCAGTATTTT.

The chain combines TRBV15 with TRBJ2-1; D may be TRBD1 or TRBD2 (6 bases each). The CDR3 loop spans 14 amino acids. The germline gives CDR1 LNHNV, CDR2 YYDKDF (reference sequence). V was shortened by 0 bases and J by 9 bases, with 12 bases between the two germline ends. In nucleotides, the CDR3 is TGTGCCACCAGCAGAGACCCGGGGGCAAGTGAGCAGTTCTTC. Translation gives CATSRDPGASEQFF.

The V call is TRBV18, the J call TRBJ2-7; no definite D call. V was cut by 2 bases and J by 4 bases, with 12 bases left in between. This CDR3 has 14 residues. Germline V gene sequence: CDR1 KGHSH, CDR2 LQKENI. CDR3 coding DNA: TGTGCCAGCTCACCAACCCAACTACAGTACGAGCAGTACTTC. This gives the protein CASSPTQLQYEQYF. Variable domain in full (rest from reference TRBV18 and TRBJ2-7): NAGVMQNPRHLVRRRGQEARLRCSPMKGHSHVYWYRQLPEEGLKFMVYLQKENIIDESGMPKERFSAEFPKEGPSILRIQQVVRGDSAAYFCASSPTQLQYEQYFGPGTRLTVT.

The rearrangement links TRBV28 to TRBJ2-1, with 9 positions matching TRBD2. The V gene end was trimmed by 6 bases and the J gene end by 7 bases; junction bases not matched to a gene: 16. Germline V CDR1 and CDR2: MDHEN, SYDVKM. The CDR3 is made up of 17 amino acids. CDR3 sequence: CASRLVGGLAGRNEQFF. DNA of the CDR3: TGTGCCAGCAGATTAGTGGGGGGGCTAGCGGGGAGGAATGAGCAGTTCTTC.

The chain is built from TRBV5-1 and TRBJ2-7; TRBD2 matches at 10 bases. Looked up from germline, CDR1 is SGHRS and CDR2 is YFSETQ. This CDR3 is 18 amino acids long. V trimming: 2 bases; J trimming: 4 bases; junction bases outside the gene matches: 15. The CDR3 reads CASSFASGSSFTRYEQYF. DNA for the CDR3: TGCGCCAGCAGCTTTGCTAGCGGGAGCTCGTTTACCCGTTACGAGCAGTACTTC. Supplemented by reference TRBV5-1 and TRBJ2-7, the full variable domain reads KAGVTQTPRYLIKTRGQQVTLSCSPISGHRSVSWYQQTPGQGLQFLFEYFSETQRNKGNFPGRFSGRQFSNSRSEMNVSTLELGDSALYLCASSFASGSSFTRYEQYFGPGTRLTVT.

The chain joins TRBV19 to TRBJ1-3, with D unclear. CDR3 length: 13 residues. CDR1 is LNHDA, CDR2 SQIVND, per germline (reference sequence). The V end lost 6 bases, the J end lost 0 bases, and 6 bases lay between the germline ends. CDR3 region: CASRENSGNTIYF. The CDR3 region has the DNA TGTGCCAGTAGGGAAAACTCTGGAAACACCATATATTTT.

V and J are TRBV11-2 and TRBJ1-1; D not resolved. V lost 3 bases and J lost 3, with 8 bases in between. CDR1 SGHAT and CDR2 FQNNGV come from the germline V gene. CDR3 length: 13 residues. In DNA form, the CDR3 reads TGTGCCAGCAGCTTCTGGGAGGACACTGAAGCTTTCTTT. This sequence encodes CASSFWEDTEAFF.

This sequence joins TRBV2 and TRBJ1-5; D not certain. Germline assignment: CDR1 SNHLY and CDR2 FYNNEI. CDR3 length equals 13 residues. The ends were cut back, 8 bases at V and 2 bases at J, with 10 bases in the middle. Here the CDR3 reads CASEVDRNQPQHF. CDR3 DNA: TGTGCCAGCGAGGTAGACCGCAATCAGCCCCAGCATTTT.

This clone was recorded a few times. The rearrangement uses TRBV28 and TRBJ1-5; 8 nucleotides match TRBD1. CDR3 length: 17 residues. V shed 5 bases, J shed 0 bases, and the junction held 9 bases outside the gene matches. Germline CDR1 is MDHEN and CDR2 is SYDVKM. Here the CDR3 reads CASSQLRQGLSNQPQHF. In DNA, the CDR3 is TGTGCCAGCAGTCAGCTACGACAGGGGCTTAGCAATCAGCCCCAGCATTTT.

The rearrangement links TRBV7-8 to TRBJ2-5, with D perhaps assigned TRBD1 or TRBD2 (7 bases each). Per germline, CDR1 SGHVS and CDR2 FQNEAQ. This CDR3 contains 15 residues. Trimming removed 7 bases at V and 1 base at J, with 16 bases between. The CDR3 reads CASTDREGSQETQYF. CDR3 DNA: TGTGCCAGCACCGACAGGGAGGGGAGCCAAGAGACCCAGTACTTC.